This record concerns one T cell receptor (beta chain) sequence. The target antigen is unknown. This entry belongs to a study of cytomegalovirus exposure and HLA in healthy donors. A multiplex PCR was run with 60 Vbeta primers and 13 Jbeta primers. The data were produced by immunoSEQ multiplex PCR, yet TCRdb's version contains in-frame clones alone and is incomplete. The sample holds some 150,000 clones, 75% to 90% seen once. Points from the study as a whole: TCR beta chains numbering some 160 were designated cytomegalovirus-associated. Earlier findings revealed that most TCR beta V segments proved productive either about 87% or about 30% of the time. Among the sequence variants, a highly shared cluster was likely an artifact of sequencing. Most observed TCR sequences were rare, whereas some public TCRs were detected in many donors.

The germline gives CDR1 MNHNS, CDR2 SASEGT. J lost 2 bases, V lost 6 bases, and 8 bases had no gene match. The CDR3 is 15 amino acids. Sequenced sample: PBMCs. The J gene is TRBJ2-7, the V gene TRBV6-1, with 9 bases aligning to TRBD2. The receptor was isolated from a female donor in good health and CMV-seronegative. This CDR3 is CASRESGRPPYEQYF. DNA of the CDR3: TGTGCCAGCAGGGAAAGCGGGAGGCCTCCCTACGAGCAGTACTTC.